Below, 15 T cell receptor beta chains from the same sample are listed, as sequenced in a study of post-analysis software for immune sequencing data. Their target antigens are unknown. Findings of the study overall: With TRBV5-6, TRBV5-1 and TRBV20-1 included, 4 or 5 TRBV segments were more frequent in patients than in controls.

The authors incorporated unique molecular identifiers into the TCR beta cDNA libraries. Each CDR3 protein is one row after TCRdb ran MiXCR on the PCR reads. This sample yields roughly 800,000 distinct CDR3 sequences, of which around 45% are seen a single time; around 4.7% belongs to the top ten. Sequenced: blood. The receptors stem from a girl aged 5-17 years with multiple sclerosis.

The table lists this clonotype with a count of one. The chain employs TRBV7-9 and TRBJ1-1; the D is unclear. The length of the CDR3 is 14 residues. The V and J ends lost 5 bases and 3 bases respectively, with 13 bases between them. The germline V gene has CDR1 SEHNR and CDR2 FQNEAQ (reference sequence). The CDR3 region is CASSTPGPDTEAFF. In nucleotides, the CDR3 is TGTGCCAGCAGCACACCCGGACCTGACACTGAAGCTTTCTTT. Filled out from reference TRBV7-9 and TRBJ1-1, the complete variable domain reads DTGVSQNPRHKITKRGQNVTFRCDPISEHNRLYWYRQTLGQGPEFLTYFQNEAQLEKSRLLSDRFSAERPKGSFSTLEIQRTEQGDSAMYLCASSTPGPDTEAFFGQGTRLTVV.

The rearrangement uses TRBV28 and TRBJ2-7, with D possibly being TRBD1 (6 bases). Germline loops: CDR1 MDHEN, CDR2 SYDVKM. V was pared by 6 bases and J by 2 bases, with 17 bases between. CDR3 length equals 15 residues. This CDR3 reads CASRLSLDRTYEQYF. In DNA form, the CDR3 reads TGTGCCAGCAGGCTTTCCCTGGACAGAACCTACGAGCAGTACTTC.

This clonotype was detected only a few times. The chain combines TRBV7-2 with TRBJ2-7; 15 bases are shared with TRBD2. The DNA matches TRBJ2-5 better at its end, which makes the J call doubtful. The germline V gene encodes CDR1 SGHTA and CDR2 FQGNSA. This CDR3 comprises 18 residues. In nucleotides, the CDR3 is TGTGCCAGCAGCCATGGGACTAGCGGGAGGATTGGGAGGGAGACCCAGTACTTC. Its protein product is CASSHGTSGRIGRETQYF.

V usage is TRBV6-2 or TRBV6-3 and J usage is TRBJ1-1, with D hard to call. CDR3 length: 15 amino acids. Trimming left V 5 bases short and J 1 base short, with 14 bases between. Looked up from germline, CDR1 is MNHEY and CDR2 is SVGEGT. CDR3 DNA: TGTGCCAGCAGTCTAAAAGGGTTGAGGAACACTGAAGCTTTCTTT. It yields the protein CASSLKGLRNTEAFF.

Only a few counts were recorded for this clonotype. The rearrangement links TRBV6-2 or TRBV6-3 to TRBJ2-7; D gene unclear. Germline V lookup: CDR1 MNHEY, CDR2 SVGEGT. Trimming took off 5 bases at V and 3 bases at J, with 11 bases between the two ends. The CDR3 sequence is 13 residues long. The CDR3 region has the DNA TGTGCCAGCAGTCGAATAGACGGCTACGAGCAGTACTTC. Its protein product is CASSRIDGYEQYF.

This clonotype was seen ten or more times. This chain links TRBV29-1 with TRBJ2-5, with unresolved D. V lost 2 bases and J 0 bases, leaving 7 bases between the germline ends. The CDR3 contains 13 residues. The germline V gene has CDR1 SQVTM and CDR2 ANQGSEA. The CDR3 DNA reads TGCAGCGTTGAACCCCAGGACCAAGAGACCCAGTACTTC. This translates into CSVEPQDQETQYF.

V gene TRBV28 combines with J gene TRBJ2-1, with 9 nucleotides matching TRBD1. Germline V gene data show CDR1 as MDHEN and CDR2 as SYDVKM. Unmatched junction bases numbered 6, after V lost 2 bases and J lost 7 bases. This CDR3 spans 15 amino acids. The CDR3 here is CASSLPGQGLNEQFF. Written as DNA, the CDR3 is TGTGCCAGCAGTTTACCGGGACAGGGTCTGAATGAGCAGTTCTTC.

V usage is TRBV9 and J usage is TRBJ2-5; TRBD2 matches at 10 bases. The DNA matches TRBJ2-7 better at its end, which makes the J call doubtful. CDR3 length equals 15 residues. Germline assignment: CDR1 SGDLS and CDR2 YYNGEE. The CDR3 DNA reads as TGTGCCAGCACCCTCACTAGCGGGAAGAACTACGAGCAGTACTTC. It encodes CASTLTSGKNYEQYF.

The rearrangement links TRBV7-3 to TRBJ2-3; 8 bases line up with TRBD2. The CDR3 covers 15 residues. V gave up 5 bases and J gave up 6 bases; unmatched junction bases: 10. From germline, CDR1 is SGHTA and CDR2 FQGTGA. Written as DNA, the CDR3 is TGTGCCAGCAGCCGAAACAGCGGGAGTGGGGATACGCAGTATTTT. It translates to CASSRNSGSGDTQYF.

This clonotype occurred a few times. The chain is built from TRBV28 and TRBJ2-7; D is ambiguous. The V gene lost 2 bases and the J gene lost 5 bases, with 10 bases spanning the gap. Germline V gene sequence: CDR1 MDHEN, CDR2 SYDVKM. The CDR3 runs 13 residues. CDR3 coding DNA: TGTGCCAGCAGTTTAGTTTCTTCCCACGAGCAGTACTTC. Encoded protein: CASSLVSSHEQYF.

J is TRBJ2-7 and V is TRBV5-5; 10 bases align to TRBD1. The length of the CDR3 is 17 residues. J was trimmed by 4 bases and V by 5 bases; bases with no gene match: 15. CDR1 SGHKS and CDR2 YYEKEE come from the germline V gene (reference sequence). The chain's CDR3 is CASRRANFRDRGYEQYF. In DNA form, the CDR3 reads TGTGCCAGCAGGCGCGCAAACTTCCGGGACAGGGGTTACGAGCAGTACTTC.

The chain employs TRBV20-1 and TRBJ1-2; D perhaps matches TRBD1 (6 bases). CDR1 and CDR2 from the germline V gene are DFQATT and SNEGSKA (reference sequence). The V and J ends lost 7 bases and 0 bases respectively, with 15 bases between them. The CDR3 is made up of 14 amino acids. The CDR3 loop is CSVSSGATNYGYTF. In DNA form, the CDR3 reads TGCAGTGTTTCCTCAGGGGCGACTAACTATGGCTACACCTTC.

This clonotype was detected only once. The rearrangement links TRBV20-1 to TRBJ2-7, with D perhaps TRBD2 (6 bases). The CDR3 length is 15 residues. V was shortened by 6 bases and J by 2 bases, with 20 bases between the two germline ends. CDR1 and CDR2 (germline): DFQATT, SNEGSKA (reference sequence). The CDR3 nucleotides read TGCAGTGCCCGGCGGGGTCATGGATTAACCTACGAGCAGTACTTC. As protein: CSARRGHGLTYEQYF.

Only a few counts were recorded for this clonotype. V gene TRBV12-3 or TRBV12-4 combines with J gene TRBJ2-5; 8 bases match TRBD2. The CDR3 loop spans 16 amino acids. V lost 1 base, J lost 3 bases, and 7 bases stayed unmatched. The CDR3 spells CASSLDAGGGEETQYF. The CDR3 region has the DNA TGTGCCAGCAGTTTAGATGCGGGAGGAGGGGAAGAGACCCAGTACTTC.

This chain links TRBV19 with TRBJ2-6; D gene ambiguous. Germline assignment: CDR1 LNHDA and CDR2 SQIVND (reference sequence). The CDR3 is 15 residues long. Between the trimmed V and J ends, which lost 3 bases and 0 bases, there was a span of 6 bases. The CDR3: CASSMKGSGANVLTF. The CDR3, as DNA: TGTGCCAGTAGTATGAAGGGCTCTGGGGCCAACGTCCTGACTTTC.